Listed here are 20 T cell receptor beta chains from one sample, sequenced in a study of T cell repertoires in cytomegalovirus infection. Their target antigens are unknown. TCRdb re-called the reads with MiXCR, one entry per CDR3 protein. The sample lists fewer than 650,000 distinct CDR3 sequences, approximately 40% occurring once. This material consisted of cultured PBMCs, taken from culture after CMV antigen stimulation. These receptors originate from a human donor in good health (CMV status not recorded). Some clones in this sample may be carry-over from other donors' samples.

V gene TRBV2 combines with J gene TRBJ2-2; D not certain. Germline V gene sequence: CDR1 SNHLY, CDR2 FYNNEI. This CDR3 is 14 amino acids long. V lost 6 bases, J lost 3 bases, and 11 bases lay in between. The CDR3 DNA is TGTGCCAGCAGCCAGGAACGGTACACCGGGGAGCTGTTTTTT. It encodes CASSQERYTGELFF.

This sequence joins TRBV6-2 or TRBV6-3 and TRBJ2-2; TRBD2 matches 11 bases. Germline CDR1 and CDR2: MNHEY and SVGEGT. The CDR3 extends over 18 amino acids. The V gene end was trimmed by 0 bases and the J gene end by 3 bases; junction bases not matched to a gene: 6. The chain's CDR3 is CASSYSTAGLADTGELFF. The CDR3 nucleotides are TGTGCCAGCAGTTACTCGACTGCGGGACTAGCGGACACCGGGGAGCTGTTTTTT.

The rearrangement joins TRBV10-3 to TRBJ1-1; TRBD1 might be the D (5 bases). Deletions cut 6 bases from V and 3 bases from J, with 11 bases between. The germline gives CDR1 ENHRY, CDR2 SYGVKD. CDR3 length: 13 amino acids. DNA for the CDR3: TGTGCCATCAGGGATTTGGGGGACACTGAAGCTTTCTTT. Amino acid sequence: CAIRDLGDTEAFF.

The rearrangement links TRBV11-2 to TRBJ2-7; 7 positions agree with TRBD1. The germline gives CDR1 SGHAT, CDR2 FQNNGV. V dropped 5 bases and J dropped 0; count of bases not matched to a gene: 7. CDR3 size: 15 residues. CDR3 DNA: TGTGCCAGCAGCATGACAGGGAGTCTCTCCTACGAGCAGTACTTC. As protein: CASSMTGSLSYEQYF.

The CDR3 nucleotides read TGTGCCAGCAGCTTACCCCAATCGGGCCCACAAGAGACCCAGTACTTC. Its protein is CASSLPQSGPQETQYF. This chain links TRBV5-4 with TRBJ2-5; the D is unclear. The V gene lost 2 bases and the J gene lost 2 bases, with 16 bases spanning the gap. Germline CDR1 is SGHNT and CDR2 is YYREEE (reference sequence). This CDR3 contains 16 residues.

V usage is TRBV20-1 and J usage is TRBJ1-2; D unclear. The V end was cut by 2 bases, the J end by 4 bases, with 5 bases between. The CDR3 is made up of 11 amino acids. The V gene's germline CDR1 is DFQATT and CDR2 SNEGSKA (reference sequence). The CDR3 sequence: CSARSVYGYTF. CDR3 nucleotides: TGCAGTGCTAGATCCGTCTATGGCTACACCTTC.

CDR3 sequence: CASGLGNRGNTIYF. For the CDR3, the DNA is TGTGCTAGTGGTTTGGGGAACCGTGGAAACACCATATATTTT. The rearrangement uses TRBV12-5 and TRBJ1-3; D unresolved. The CDR3 loop spans 14 amino acids. Germline CDR1 and CDR2: LGHNT and FRNRAP. V lost 1 base to trimming and J lost 3 bases, with 7 bases between them. Looking up the rest from reference TRBV12-5 and TRBJ1-3 gives the full variable domain: DARVTQTPRHKVTEMGQEVTMRCQPILGHNTVFWYRQTMMQGLELLAYFRNRAPLDDSGMPKDRFSAEMPDATLATLKIQPSEPRDSAVYFCASGLGNRGNTIYFGEGSWLTVV.

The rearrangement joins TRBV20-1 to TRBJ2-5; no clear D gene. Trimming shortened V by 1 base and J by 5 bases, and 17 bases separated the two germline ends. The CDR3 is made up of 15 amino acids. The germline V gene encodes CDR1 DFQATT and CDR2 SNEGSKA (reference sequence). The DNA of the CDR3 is TGCAGTGCTAGAGCCCTGGCCGCGGCTGGCGAGACCCAGTACTTC. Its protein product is CSARALAAAGETQYF.

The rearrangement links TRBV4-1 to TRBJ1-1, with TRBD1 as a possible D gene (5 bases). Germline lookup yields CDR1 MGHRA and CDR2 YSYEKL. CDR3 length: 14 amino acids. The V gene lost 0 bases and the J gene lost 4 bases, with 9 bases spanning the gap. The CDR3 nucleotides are TGCGCCAGCAGCCAAGATTTGGGGGGCACTGAAGCTTTCTTT. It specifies CASSQDLGGTEAFF.

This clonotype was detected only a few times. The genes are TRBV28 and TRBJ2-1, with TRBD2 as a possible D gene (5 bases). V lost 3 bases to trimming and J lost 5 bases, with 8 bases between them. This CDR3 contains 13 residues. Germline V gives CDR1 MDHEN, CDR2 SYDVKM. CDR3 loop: CASSFAGNNEQFF. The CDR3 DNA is TGTGCCAGCAGTTTTGCCGGGAACAATGAGCAGTTCTTC.

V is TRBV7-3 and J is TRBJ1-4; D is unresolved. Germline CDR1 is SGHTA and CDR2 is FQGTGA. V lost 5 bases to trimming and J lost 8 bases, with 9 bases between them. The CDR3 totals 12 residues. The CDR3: CASSPPREKLFF. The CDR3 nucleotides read TGTGCCAGCAGCCCACCTAGGGAAAAACTGTTTTTT.

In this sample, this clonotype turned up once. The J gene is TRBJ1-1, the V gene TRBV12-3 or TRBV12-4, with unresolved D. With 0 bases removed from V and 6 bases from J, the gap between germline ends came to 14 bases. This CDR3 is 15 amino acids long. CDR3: CASSLAALKSPEAFF. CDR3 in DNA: TGTGCCAGCAGTTTAGCGGCACTCAAATCCCCTGAAGCTTTCTTT.

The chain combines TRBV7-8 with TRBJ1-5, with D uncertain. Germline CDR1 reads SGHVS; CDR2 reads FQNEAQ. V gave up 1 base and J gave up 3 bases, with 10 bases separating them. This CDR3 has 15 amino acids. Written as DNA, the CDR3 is TGTGCCAGCAGCTTAGATCGGCTGATCAATCAGCCCCAGCATTTT. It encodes CASSLDRLINQPQHF. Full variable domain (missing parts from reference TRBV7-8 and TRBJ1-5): GAGVSQSPRYKVAKRGQDVALRCDPISGHVSLFWYQQALGQGPEFLTYFQNEAQLDKSGLPSDRFFAERPEGSVSTLKIQRTQQEDSAVYLCASSLDRLINQPQHFGDGTRLSIL.

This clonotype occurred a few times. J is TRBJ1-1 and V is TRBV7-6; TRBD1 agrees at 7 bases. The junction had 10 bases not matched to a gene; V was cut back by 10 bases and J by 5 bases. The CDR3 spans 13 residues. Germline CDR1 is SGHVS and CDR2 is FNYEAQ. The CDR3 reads CATIAGGGTEAFF. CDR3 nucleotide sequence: TGTGCCACTATAGCAGGGGGAGGTACTGAAGCTTTCTTT.

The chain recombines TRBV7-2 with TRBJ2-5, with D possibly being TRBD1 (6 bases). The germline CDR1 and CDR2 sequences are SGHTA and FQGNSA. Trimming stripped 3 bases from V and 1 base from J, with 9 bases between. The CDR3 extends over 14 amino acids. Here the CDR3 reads CASSFTTGQETQYF. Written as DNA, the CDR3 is TGTGCCAGCAGCTTTACGACAGGCCAAGAGACCCAGTACTTC.

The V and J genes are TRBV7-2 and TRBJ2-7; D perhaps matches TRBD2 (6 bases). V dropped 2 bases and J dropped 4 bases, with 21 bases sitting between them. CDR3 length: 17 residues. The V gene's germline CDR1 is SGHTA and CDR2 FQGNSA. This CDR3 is CASSLMSGVGVGYEQYF. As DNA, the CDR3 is TGTGCCAGCAGCTTAATGTCGGGAGTGGGCGTGGGTTACGAGCAGTACTTC. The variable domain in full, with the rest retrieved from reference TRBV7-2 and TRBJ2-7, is GAGVSQSPSNKVTEKGKDVELRCDPISGHTALYWYRQSLGQGLEFLIYFQGNSAPDKSGLPSDRFSAERTGGSVSTLTIQRTQQEDSAVYLCASSLMSGVGVGYEQYFGPGTRLTVT.

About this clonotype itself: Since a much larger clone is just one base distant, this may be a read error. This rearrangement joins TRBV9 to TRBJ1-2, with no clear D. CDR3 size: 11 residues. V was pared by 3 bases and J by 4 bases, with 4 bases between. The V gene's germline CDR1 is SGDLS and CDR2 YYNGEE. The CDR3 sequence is CASSASYGYTF. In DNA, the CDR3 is TGTGCCAGCAGCGCCTCCTATGGCTACACCTTC.

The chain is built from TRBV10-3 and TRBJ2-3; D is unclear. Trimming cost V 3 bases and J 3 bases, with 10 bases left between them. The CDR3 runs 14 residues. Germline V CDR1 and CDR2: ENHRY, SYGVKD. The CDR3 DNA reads TGTGCCATCAGTGACTCCATTGGGACAGATACGCAGTATTTT. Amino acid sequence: CAISDSIGTDTQYF.

DNA of the CDR3: TGTGCCAGCAGCTCTATCCCCGGCGCTGAAGCTTTCTTT. This translates into CASSSIPGAEAFF. V usage is TRBV6-1 and J usage is TRBJ1-1, with no clear D. Trimming pared 6 bases from V and 6 bases from J, leaving 14 bases between. Germline lookup yields CDR1 MNHNS and CDR2 SASEGT. The CDR3 covers 13 residues.

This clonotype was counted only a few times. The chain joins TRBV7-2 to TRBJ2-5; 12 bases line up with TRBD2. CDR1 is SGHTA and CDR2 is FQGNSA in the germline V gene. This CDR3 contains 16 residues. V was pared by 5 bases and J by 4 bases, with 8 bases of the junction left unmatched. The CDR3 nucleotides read TGTGCCAGCAGCCATCCTAGCGGGGGGGCGGGAGAGACCCAGTACTTC. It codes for CASSHPSGGAGETQYF.